The T cell receptor (beta chain) under discussion was sequenced for a study of T cell responses to AZD1222 COVID-19 vaccine. Broader study findings: Increased Spike-specific TCR breadth and depth were observed after two AZD1222 doses. It should be noted that donors were predominantly white British and more often female, and clonal diversity was possibly underestimated.

Regarding this clone: The antigen is not known.

The CDR3 runs 13 residues. The ends lost 5 bases at V and 4 bases at J; junction bases unmatched: 4. Looked up from germline, CDR1 is SQVTM and CDR2 is ANQGSEA. TCRdb's copy holds only in-frame clones and misses some; the assay was immunoSEQ multiplex PCR. Seen here are about 180,000 clones, about 86% observed once, and the top ten hold 0.45% to 0.55%. The chain couples TRBV29-1 to TRBJ2-2, with 7 bases that match TRBD2. This receptor was obtained from an adult in good health. This specimen was peripheral blood, taken on day 0 of AZD1222 vaccination. The CDR3 nucleotides are TGCAGCGTTTTGACTAGCAGCACCGGGGAGCTGTTTTTT. The encoded protein is CSVLTSSTGELFF.